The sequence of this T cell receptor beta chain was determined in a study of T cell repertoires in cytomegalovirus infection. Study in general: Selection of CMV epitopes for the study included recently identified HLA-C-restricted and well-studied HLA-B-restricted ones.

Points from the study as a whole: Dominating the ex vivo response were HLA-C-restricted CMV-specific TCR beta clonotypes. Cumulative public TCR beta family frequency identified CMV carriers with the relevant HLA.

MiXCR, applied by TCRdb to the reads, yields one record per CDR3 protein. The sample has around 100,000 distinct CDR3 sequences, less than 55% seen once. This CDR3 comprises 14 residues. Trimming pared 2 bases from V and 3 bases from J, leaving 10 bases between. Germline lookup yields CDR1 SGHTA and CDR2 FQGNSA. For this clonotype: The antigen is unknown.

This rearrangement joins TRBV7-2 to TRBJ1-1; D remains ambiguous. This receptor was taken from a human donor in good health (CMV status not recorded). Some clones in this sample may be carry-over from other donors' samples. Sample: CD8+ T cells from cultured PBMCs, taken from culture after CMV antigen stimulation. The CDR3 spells CASSLTQLYTEAFF. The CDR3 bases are TGTGCCAGCAGCTTAACCCAGTTATACACTGAAGCTTTCTTT. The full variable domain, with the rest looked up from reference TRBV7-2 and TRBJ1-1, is GAGVSQSPSNKVTEKGKDVELRCDPISGHTALYWYRQSLGQGLEFLIYFQGNSAPDKSGLPSDRFSAERTGGSVSTLTIQRTQQEDSAVYLCASSLTQLYTEAFFGQGTRLTVV.